This TCR beta chain was profiled in a study of memory CD4+ T cells and cytomegalovirus serostatus. Findings of the study overall: Suggested: most of the CMV-linked TCR signature lies in CD4+ memory cells.

Data came from immunoSEQ multiplex PCR; TCRdb stores just in-frame clones and leaves some out. This sample has some 65,000 clones; less than 85% occur once, and the top ten carry 0.5% to 0.6%. Single viable CD3+CD4+CD8-CD45RO+ cells were sorted as the memory CD4+ T cells. Comments on this clone: Its target is not known.

Looked up from germline, CDR1 is MNHEY and CDR2 is SMNVEV (reference sequence). CDR3 length equals 15 residues. Trimming took off 3 bases at V and 3 bases at J, with 13 bases between the two ends. The rearrangement joins TRBV27 to TRBJ2-3; the D call may be TRBD1 or TRBD2 (6 bases each). Sequencing input: memory CD4+ T cells from blood. This receptor was obtained from an adult in good health and CMV-seronegative. Some clones in this sample may be carry-over from other donors' samples. The CDR3 nucleotides read TGTGCCAGCAGTTTTTTGAGGGGGAGGACAGATACGCAGTATTTT. Its translation: CASSFLRGRTDTQYF.